The clone carrying this T cell receptor (beta chain) occurred a few times. Its antigen is still unknown. These data are taken from a study of CD8+ T cells in alopecia areata. About the research overall: A 6-month period off drug followed tofacitinib, which lasted 6 to 18 months. Scoring treated patients' severity relied on the percentage of scalp area affected. Study results and caveats: When scalp samples are sequenced, resident alphabeta T cells of normal skin are also captured. It was less clear whether patients shared TCRs than it was in mice, possibly because of HLA.

Treatment given: oral pan-JAK inhibitor, 5-10 mg twice daily. After isolation, RNA underwent reverse transcription to generate cDNA as the sequencing template. The data were produced by immunoSEQ multiplex PCR, yet TCRdb's version contains in-frame clones alone and is incomplete. The table records a few hundred thousand clones, roughly two fifths of them present only once. The V and J ends lost 5 bases and 3 bases, in that order; junction bases with no gene match: 4. Germline CDR1 reads MNHEY; CDR2 reads SMNVEV (reference sequence). The CDR3 covers 14 residues. The clonotype comes from a human donor with alopecia areata. This material consisted of CD4+ T cells sorted from blood, taken between weeks 30 and 35, from a patient treated with tofacitinib. The V gene is TRBV27, the J gene TRBJ1-1; 9 bases match TRBD1. CDR3 DNA sequence: TGTGCCAGCAGTAGGGACAGGGCGGACACTGAAGCTTTCTTT. Residues: CASSRDRADTEAFF.